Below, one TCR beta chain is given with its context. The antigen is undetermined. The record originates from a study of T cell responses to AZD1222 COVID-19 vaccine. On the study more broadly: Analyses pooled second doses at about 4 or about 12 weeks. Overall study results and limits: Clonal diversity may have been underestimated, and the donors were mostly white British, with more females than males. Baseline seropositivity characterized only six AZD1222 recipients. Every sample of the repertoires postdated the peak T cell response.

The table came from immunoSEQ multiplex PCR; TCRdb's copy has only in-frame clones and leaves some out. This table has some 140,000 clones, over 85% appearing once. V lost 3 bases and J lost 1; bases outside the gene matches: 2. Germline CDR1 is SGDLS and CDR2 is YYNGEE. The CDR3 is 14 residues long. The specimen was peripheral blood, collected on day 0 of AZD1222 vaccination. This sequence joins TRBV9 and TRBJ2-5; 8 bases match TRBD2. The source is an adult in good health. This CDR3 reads CASSAGTSQETQYF. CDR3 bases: TGTGCCAGCAGCGCAGGGACTAGCCAAGAGACCCAGTACTTC.